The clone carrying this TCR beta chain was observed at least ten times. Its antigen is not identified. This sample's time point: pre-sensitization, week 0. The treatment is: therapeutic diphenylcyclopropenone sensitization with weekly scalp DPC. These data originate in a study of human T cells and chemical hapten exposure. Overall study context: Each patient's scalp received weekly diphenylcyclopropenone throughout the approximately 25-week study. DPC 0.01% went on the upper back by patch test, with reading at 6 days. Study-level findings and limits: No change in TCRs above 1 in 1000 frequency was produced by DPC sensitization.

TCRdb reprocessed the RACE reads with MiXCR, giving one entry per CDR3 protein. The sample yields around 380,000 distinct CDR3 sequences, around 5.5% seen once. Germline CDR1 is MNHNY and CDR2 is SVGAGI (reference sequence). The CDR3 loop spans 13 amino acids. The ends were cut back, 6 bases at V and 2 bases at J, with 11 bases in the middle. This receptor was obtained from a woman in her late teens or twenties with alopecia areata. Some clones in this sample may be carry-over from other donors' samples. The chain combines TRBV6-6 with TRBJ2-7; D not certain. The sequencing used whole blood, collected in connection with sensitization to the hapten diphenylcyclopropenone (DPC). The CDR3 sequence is CASSPGGPYEQYF. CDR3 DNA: TGTGCCAGCAGCCCCGGTGGGCCCTACGAGCAGTACTTC.